This TCR beta chain emerged from a study of blood T cell dynamics during melanoma immunotherapy. Per the germline V gene, CDR1 is SEHNR and CDR2 is FQNEAQ (reference sequence). With 2 bases clipped from V and 2 bases from J, the junction kept 10 bases outside the gene matches. There are 17 residues in the CDR3. Repertoires were generated with immunoSEQ multiplex PCR, while TCRdb's copy carries only in-frame clones and drops some. The data hold about 10,000 clones, with 70% to 90% observed a single time. Time point meaning: pre-treatment baseline. Samples come from before therapy and from week 3 after the first blockade cycle. Disease control meant complete response, partial response or stable disease at 12 weeks.

Specimen: blood, collected from a patient treated with checkpoint blockade. The V gene is TRBV7-9, the J gene TRBJ2-3; 7 bases line up with TRBD1. The receptor's source is a human donor with melanoma. DNA of the CDR3: TGTGCCAGCAGCTTACGGGAAGGGGGACAGAACACAGATACGCAGTATTTT. Protein product: CASSLREGGQNTDTQYF.